The 4 T cell receptor beta chains below all came from one sample that was sequenced in a study of T cell responses to AZD1222 COVID-19 vaccine. This table comes from immunoSEQ multiplex PCR, and its TCRdb copy is limited to in-frame clones, with some not included. Altogether over 120,000 clones are present, 92% being singletons, with the ten largest covering roughly 3%. The specimen comprised peripheral blood, sampled 28 days after the second AZD1222 dose. All receptors come from an adult who received the AZD1222 COVID-19 vaccine.

This rearrangement joins TRBV3-1 (or the pseudogene TRBV3-2) to TRBJ1-3, with D uncertain. V gave up 0 bases and J gave up 6 bases, with 6 bases separating them. CDR3 length: 13 residues. Germline CDR1 LGHDT, CDR2 YNNKEL (reference sequence). CDR3 nucleotides: TGTGCCAGCAGCCAAGAGGCAGTAAACACCATATATTTT. This sequence encodes CASSQEAVNTIYF.

The genes are TRBV3-1 (or the pseudogene TRBV3-2) and TRBJ1-2; 8 bases line up with TRBD1. Germline CDR1 LGHDT, CDR2 YNNKEL (reference sequence). V was clipped by 3 bases and J by 9 bases; unmatched bases: 15. The CDR3 length is 16 residues. In DNA, the CDR3 is TGTGCCAGCAGCCATGGGACAGGCGCTGCTCATCGGAGCTACACCTTC. This sequence encodes CASSHGTGAAHRSYTF.

V gene TRBV30 combines with J gene TRBJ1-3, with D possibly being TRBD1 (6 bases). Germline V CDR1 and CDR2: GTSNPN, SVGIG (reference sequence). The CDR3 totals 14 residues. Trimming removed 8 bases from V and 3 bases from J, with 17 bases in between. The CDR3 sequence: CAGTTGPLGNTIYF. CDR3 sequence (DNA): TGTGCCGGGACGACAGGACCGCTTGGAAACACCATATATTTT.

V gene TRBV30 combines with J gene TRBJ2-1; tentatively, D is TRBD2 (5 bases). V was trimmed by 2 bases and J by 4 bases, leaving 9 bases between them. CDR3 length: 13 residues. CDR1 and CDR2 from the germline V gene are GTSNPN and SVGIG (reference sequence). Here the CDR3 DNA reads TGTGCCTGGAGTCGAGCGGAATACAATGAGCAGTTCTTC. Amino acid sequence: CAWSRAEYNEQFF.